The rows below give T cell receptor beta chains drawn from one sample of a study of shared T cell receptors in the human thymus. The assay was immunoSEQ multiplex PCR, and TCRdb's table has in-frame clones only and misses some. Seen here are 540,000 or so clones, roughly 74% observed once, and the top ten hold more than 0.01%. These data were likewise used in another study, on human thymus T cells.

The source material was thymocytes. The receptors come from a boy in the first two years of life with a congenital heart defect. Both conserved end residues are part of each CDR3. D genes are given only for firm matches. Some rows have no size entry. The others give once, few or many, or a class for an expanded clone.

v_gene,abundance,d_gene,j_gene,CDR3aa,CDR3nt
TRBV10-2,NA,NA,TRBJ1-3,CASSGTIWGPGNTIYF,TGCGCCAGCAGTGGAACGATTTGGGGGCCAGGAAACACCATATATTTT
TRBV13,NA,TRBD2,TRBJ2-5,CASSPGRTSGREETQYF,TGTGCCAGCAGCCCTGGCCGGACTAGCGGGAGGGAAGAGACCCAGTACTTC
TRBV11-2,NA,TRBD2,TRBJ2-7,CASSPLAGDKDEQYF,TGTGCCAGCAGCCCCCTAGCGGGAGATAAGGACGAGCAGTACTTC
TRBV29-1,NA,TRBD1,TRBJ2-1,CSVHPRDRLGDEQFF,TGCAGCGTCCACCCCCGGGACAGGTTAGGCGATGAGCAGTTCTTC
TRBV4-1,few,TRBD1,TRBJ1-1,CASSPWTGHTEAFF,TGCGCCAGCAGCCCATGGACAGGGCACACTGAAGCTTTCTTT
TRBV21-1,NA,NA,TRBJ2-7,CASTVEIAGGLHEQYF,TGTGCCAGCACCGTAGAGATAGCGGGAGGGCTTCACGAGCAGTACTTC
TRBV7-9,NA,TRBD2,TRBJ2-1,CASSSEGAGVYNEQFF,TGTGCCAGCAGCTCCGAGGGAGCGGGAGTTTACAATGAGCAGTTCTTC
TRBV19,NA,TRBD2,TRBJ2-5,CASSAGLWETQYF,TGTGCCAGTAGTGCGGGACTATGGGAGACCCAGTACTTC
TRBV27,NA,NA,TRBJ2-1,CASTPRVDRERQYNEQFF,TGTGCCAGCACCCCCCGGGTAGATCGGGAGAGGCAGTACAATGAGCAGTTCTTC
TRBV19,NA,NA,TRBJ2-7,CASSSWVVASYEQYF,TGTGCCAGTAGCTCCTGGGTGGTAGCTTCCTACGAGCAGTACTTC
TRBV7-9,NA,NA,TRBJ2-7,CATQNGTGVGEQYF,TGTGCCACCCAAAACGGGACGGGGGTTGGGGAGCAGTACTTC
TRBV11-2,NA,TRBD2,TRBJ2-3,CASSLVSSGRGTDTQYF,TGTGCCAGCAGCTTAGTGTCTAGCGGGAGAGGCACAGATACGCAGTATTTT
TRBV2,NA,TRBD1,TRBJ2-7,CASNHHRRGQASYEQYF,TGTGCCAGCAACCACCACCGGAGGGGACAGGCATCTTACGAGCAGTACTTC
TRBV27,NA,TRBD2,TRBJ2-7,CASSSRTSGNHEQYF,TGTGCCAGCAGTTCCAGGACTAGCGGGAACCACGAGCAGTACTTC
TRBV6-1,NA,TRBD2,TRBJ2-1,CASSERATSVQHHDYNEQFF,TGTGCCAGCAGTGAAAGGGCGACTAGCGTTCAACATCACGACTACAATGAGCAGTTCTTC
TRBV27,NA,TRBD1,TRBJ1-2,CASSLTGNGYTF,TGTGCCAGCAGTTTGACAGGGAATGGCTACACCTTC
TRBV28,NA,NA,TRBJ1-1,CASSLWVRDGDVAFF,TGTGCCAGCAGTTTATGGGTTCGGGATGGTGACGTTGCTTTCTTT
TRBV10-2,NA,TRBD1,TRBJ1-5,CASTPRDRRNQPQHF,TGCGCCAGCACCCCACGGGACAGGAGGAATCAGCCCCAGCATTTT
TRBV27,NA,NA,TRBJ1-4,CASSLGPDVEKLFF,TGTGCCAGCAGCTTAGGGCCCGACGTGGAAAAACTGTTTTTT
TRBV4-2,few,TRBD2,TRBJ2-5,CASSQVPAGGPRETQYF,TGTGCCAGCAGCCAAGTCCCAGCGGGAGGCCCCCGAGAGACCCAGTACTTC
TRBV20-1,NA,NA,TRBJ2-1,CSATTGEQFF,TGCAGTGCTACCACGGGGGAGCAGTTCTTC
TRBV28,NA,NA,TRBJ2-3,CASSPNPGSPGHTDTQYF,TGTGCCAGCAGTCCCAATCCCGGGAGCCCAGGGCACACAGATACGCAGTATTTT
TRBV27,NA,TRBD2,TRBJ2-1,CASSLRLAGNNEQFF,TGTGCCAGCAGTTTGAGGCTAGCGGGTAACAATGAGCAGTTCTTC
TRBV18,NA,NA,TRBJ2-7,CASTSGQISYEQYF,TGTGCCAGCACGTCCGGACAGATCTCCTACGAGCAGTACTTC
TRBV5-8,NA,TRBD1,TRBJ1-2,CASSFGTVDNYGYTF,TGTGCCAGCAGCTTCGGGACAGTGGATAACTATGGCTACACCTTC
TRBV27,NA,NA,TRBJ1-4,CASSQNRVWDEKLFF,TGTGCCAGCAGCCAGAACAGGGTATGGGATGAAAAACTGTTTTTT
TRBV4-3,NA,TRBD2,TRBJ2-3,CASSQDQPSGREGGTDTQYF,TGCGCCAGCAGCCAAGATCAGCCTAGCGGGAGGGAAGGGGGCACAGATACGCAGTATTTT
TRBV6-4,NA,TRBD2,TRBJ2-1,CASSDLAGGTYNEQFF,TGTGCCAGCAGTGATCTAGCGGGGGGGACCTACAATGAGCAGTTCTTC
TRBV27,NA,TRBD1,TRBJ2-3,CASSTRGQRTDTQYF,TGTGCCAGCTCAACCAGGGGGCAACGCACAGATACGCAGTATTTT
TRBV14,once,TRBD1,TRBJ1-1,CASSETGVGGMNTEAFF,TGTGCCAGCAGCGAAACAGGGGTAGGGGGAATGAACACTGAAGCTTTCTTT
TRBV5-1,NA,NA,TRBJ2-3,CASSLAGRGTQYF,TGCGCCAGCAGCTTGGCCGGGCGGGGTACGCAGTATTTT